This T cell receptor beta chain was captured in a study of blood T cell repertoires in COVID-19. The wider study: The United States, Italy and Spain were the sources of the acute and convalescent COVID-19 samples. The analysed material was cDNA or gDNA that came from T cells, B-cell-depleted T cells, or PBMCs.

As originally analysed: The authors estimated nucleated cell counts from reference gene primer amplification. Repertoires were generated with immunoSEQ multiplex PCR, while TCRdb's copy carries only in-frame clones and drops some. That table gives V, J and clone size, and the DNA gave D and trimming. The sample lists more than 130,000 clones, around nine tenths occurring once. Germline CDR1 reads ENHRY; CDR2 reads SYGVKD. The CDR3 has 13 residues. Trimming shortened V by 4 bases and J by 2 bases, and 8 bases separated the two germline ends. This receptor was obtained from a woman in her thirties or forties with acute or convalescent COVID-19. The sequenced sample consisted of peripheral blood. The chain has TRBV10-3 and TRBJ1-2, with D possibly TRBD1 on 6 matching bases. CDR3 bases: TGTGCCATCAGTGGGGACATAAACTATGGCTACACCTTC. The encoded protein is CAISGDINYGYTF.